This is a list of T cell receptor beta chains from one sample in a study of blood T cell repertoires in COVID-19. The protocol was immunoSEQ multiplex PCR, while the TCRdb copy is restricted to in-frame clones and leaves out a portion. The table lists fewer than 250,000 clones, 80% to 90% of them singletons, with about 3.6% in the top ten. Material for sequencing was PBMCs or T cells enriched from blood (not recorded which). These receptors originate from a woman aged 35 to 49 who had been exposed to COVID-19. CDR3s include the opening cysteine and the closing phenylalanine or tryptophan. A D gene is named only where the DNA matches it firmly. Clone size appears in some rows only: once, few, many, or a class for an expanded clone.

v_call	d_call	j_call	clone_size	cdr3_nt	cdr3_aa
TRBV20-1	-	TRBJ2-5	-	TGCAGTGCTAGACGCCAAGAGACCCAGTACTTC	CSARRQETQYF
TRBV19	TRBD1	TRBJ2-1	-	TGTGCCAGTAGTAGCCAGGACAGGGGAGGAGATGAGCAGTTCTTC	CASSSQDRGGDEQFF
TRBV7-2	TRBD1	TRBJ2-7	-	TGTGCCAGCAGCTTGACAGGGAGTGGTAATCCCTACGAGCAGTACTTC	CASSLTGSGNPYEQYF
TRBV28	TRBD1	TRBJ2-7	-	TGTGCCAGCAGTCTTTCCGGGACAGGGGCCGAGCAGTACTTC	CASSLSGTGAEQYF
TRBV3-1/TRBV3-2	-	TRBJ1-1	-	TGTGCCAGCAGCCAAGATGCAGGGAAGAAAGAAGCTTTCTTT	CASSQDAGKKEAFF
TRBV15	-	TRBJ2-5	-	TGTGCCACCAGCAGAGAGGCAGGAGGGGAGACCCAGTACTTC	CATSREAGGETQYF
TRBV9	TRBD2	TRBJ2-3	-	TGTGCCAGCAGCGTAGCGGGGGGGCAGGGAGATACGCAGTATTTT	CASSVAGGQGDTQYF
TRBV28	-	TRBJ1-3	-	TGTGCCAGCAGATCGGGACACTCCTTCTCTGGAAACACCATATATTTT	CASRSGHSFSGNTIYF
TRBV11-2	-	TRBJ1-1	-	TGTGCCAGCAGCCCAGGGCTAATGAACACTGAAGCTTTCTTT	CASSPGLMNTEAFF
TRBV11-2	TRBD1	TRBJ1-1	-	TGTGCCAGCAGCGACCGGGACAGGGGAGATGAAGCTTTCTTT	CASSDRDRGDEAFF
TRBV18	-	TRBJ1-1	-	TGTGCCAGCTCACCGGGGGGGCTCGGGTGGACTGAAGCTTTCTTT	CASSPGGLGWTEAFF
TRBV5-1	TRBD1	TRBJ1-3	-	TGCGCCAGCAGCTCGGACAGGGTCCTTGGAAACACCATATATTTT	CASSSDRVLGNTIYF
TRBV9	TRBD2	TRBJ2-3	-	TGTGCCAGCAGCCCCCGACTAGCGGGGTCCACAGATACGCAGTATTTT	CASSPRLAGSTDTQYF
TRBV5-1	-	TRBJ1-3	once	TGCGCCAGCAGCCTACCGAGCTCTGGAAACACCATATATTTT	CASSLPSSGNTIYF
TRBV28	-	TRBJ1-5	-	TGTGCCAGCACCACAACGGGCAGGGTAAGACAGCCCCAGCATTTT	CASTTTGRVRQPQHF
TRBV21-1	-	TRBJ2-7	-	TGTGCCAGCAGCTCCGAGCCGGACAGGGGTCCCTACGAGCAGTACTTC	CASSSEPDRGPYEQYF
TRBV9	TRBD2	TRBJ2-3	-	TGTGCCAGTAGCAGCGCGGGGGGGCCCACAGATACGCAGTATTTT	CASSSAGGPTDTQYF
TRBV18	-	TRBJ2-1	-	TGTGCCAGCTCACCAGGGGAGCATCCTTACAATGAGCAGTTCTTC	CASSPGEHPYNEQFF
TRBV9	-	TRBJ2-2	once	TGTGCCAGCAGCGTAGATCCCACAGGGTACACCGGGGAGCTGTTTTTT	CASSVDPTGYTGELFF
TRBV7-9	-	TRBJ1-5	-	TGTGCCAGCAGCATAAGTGGTCGAGCGGATCAGCCCCAGCATTTT	CASSISGRADQPQHF
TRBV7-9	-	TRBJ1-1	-	TGTGCCAGCAGCTTACAGGGGTTTAACACTGAAGCTTTCTTT	CASSLQGFNTEAFF
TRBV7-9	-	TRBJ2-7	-	TGTGCCAGCAGCCCAGGGTTTAACGAGCAGTACTTC	CASSPGFNEQYF
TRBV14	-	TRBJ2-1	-	TGTGCCAGCAGCCCTCCCGAGACAGTCTTTAATTACAATGAGCAGTTCTTC	CASSPPETVFNYNEQFF
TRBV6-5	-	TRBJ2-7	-	TGTGCCACCACTCCGACCAGGTACGAGCAGTACTTC	CATTPTRYEQYF